These 15 T cell receptor beta chains came from one sample sequenced in a study of T cells in Graves' hyperthyroidism and ophthalmopathy (dated by TCRdb to 2018 to 2020). The protocol used for the library was multiplex PCR. The sample was run on an Illumina HiSeq 2000. TCR beta CDR3 regions were amplified from RNA transcripts. For the first round of RT-PCR on the TCR CDR3, the HTBI primer set was used together with the Qiagen OneStep RT-PCR kit. TCRdb reprocessed the public reads (quality trimming at Q25 with fastp, clone calling with MiXCR) and kept in-frame beta chains. Records with the same CDR3 protein are collapsed into one entry carrying the most frequent genes and DNA. Present in this sample are more than 550,000 distinct CDR3 sequences, about 19% of which were seen just once. The ten largest clones take up 16% of the sample. The sequenced sample consisted of blood. The receptors were sampled from a woman aged 50 to 60 with Graves' hyperthyroidism that later progressed to Graves' ophthalmopathy.

The chain recombines TRBV7-9 with TRBJ1-1; D perhaps matches TRBD1 (5 bases). The V gene's germline CDR1 is SEHNR and CDR2 FQNEAQ (reference sequence). The CDR3 runs 18 residues. The V end lost 5 bases, the J end lost 0 bases, and 22 bases lay between the germline ends. CDR3: CASSLRDSRAHVNTEAFF. The CDR3 coding sequence is TGTGCCAGCAGCCTAAGAGATTCCAGGGCGCACGTGAACACTGAAGCTTTCTTT.

This clonotype was seen many times. The chain recombines TRBV2 with TRBJ2-1, with TRBD2 matching 8 bases. CDR3 length: 14 amino acids. J gave up 1 base and V 10 bases, and 6 bases lay outside the gene matches. From germline, CDR1 is SNHLY and CDR2 FYNNEI. CDR3: CATSLAESYNEQFF. In nucleotides, the CDR3 is TGTGCCACTTCACTAGCGGAATCCTACAATGAGCAGTTCTTC.

Remarks on this clonotype: The junction departs from the called germline gene at one end, perhaps through a read error. The chain uses TRBV3-1 and TRBJ2-3; maybe TRBD1 (5 bases). The CDR3 is 16 amino acids. From germline, CDR1 is LGHDT and CDR2 YNNKEL (reference sequence). CDR3 nucleotides: TGCGCCAGCAGTGAGTTTACAGGACAACCAACAGATACGCAGTATTTT. Translating gives CASSEFTGQPTDTQYF.

In the case of this clonotype: A much larger clone differs by one base, so this may be a read error. The conserved phenylalanine or tryptophan is not found at the CDR3 terminus, so this likely reflects a read error. This chain links TRBV3-1 with TRBJ1-5; 10 bases are shared with TRBD1. Trimming at V came to 5 bases and at J to 4 bases, leaving 5 bases not matched to a gene. Germline V lookup: CDR1 LGHDT, CDR2 YNNKEL (reference sequence). The CDR3 is 15 residues long. Written as DNA, the CDR3 is TGTGCCAGCAGCAAAGGGGACAGGGGAAATCAGCCCCAGCATCTT. Translated: CASSKGDRGNQPQHL.

The chain links TRBV19 to TRBJ1-6; 9 bases line up with TRBD1. V trimming: 5 bases; J trimming: 3 bases; junction bases outside the gene matches: 5. The germline V gene has CDR1 LNHDA and CDR2 SQIVND (reference sequence). The CDR3 is made up of 16 amino acids. Written as DNA, the CDR3 is TGTGCCAGTAGTTTCTCGACAGGGGGCTATAATTCACCCCTCCACTTT. This encodes CASSFSTGGYNSPLHF.

This clonotype turned up a few times. This sequence joins TRBV6-2 or TRBV6-3 and TRBJ2-3; 10 positions match TRBD1. Germline V gene data show CDR1 as MNHEY and CDR2 as SVGEGT. Trimming took 0 bases from V and 0 from J; bases not matched to a gene: 9. This CDR3 has 19 residues. The DNA for the CDR3 is TGTGCCAGCAGTTACTCCGACAGGGGGCTCACAACTAGCACAGATACGCAGTATTTT. It yields the protein CASSYSDRGLTTSTDTQYF.

This clonotype was detected a few times. The chain joins TRBV3-1 to TRBJ1-4; 7 nucleotides line up with TRBD1. The CDR3 has 16 residues. In germline, CDR1 is LGHDT, CDR2 YNNKEL (reference sequence). V was clipped by 3 bases and J by 4 bases; unmatched bases: 8. CDR3 sequence reads: CASSHLTGFVNEKLFF. In DNA form, the CDR3 reads TGTGCCAGCAGCCATCTGACAGGGTTCGTTAATGAAAAACTGTTTTTT. Full variable domain (outside the CDR3, taken from reference TRBV3-1 and TRBJ1-4): DTAVSQTPKYLVTQMGNDKSIKCEQNLGHDTMYWYKQDSKKFLKIMFSYNNKELIINETVPNRFSPKSPDKAHLNLHINSLELGDSAVYFCASSHLTGFVNEKLFFGSGTQLSVL.

V usage is TRBV27 and J usage is TRBJ1-4, with D tentatively TRBD1 (5 bases). The germline V gene has CDR1 MNHEY and CDR2 SMNVEV (reference sequence). CDR3 length equals 13 residues. V lost 10 bases and J 7 bases, leaving 16 bases between the germline ends. CDR3 in amino acids: CATALGRLEKLFF. DNA of the CDR3: TGTGCCACCGCCCTGGGGCGACTTGAAAAACTGTTTTTT.

The rearrangement uses TRBV27 and TRBJ1-5; 10 bases align to TRBD1. Germline lookup yields CDR1 MNHEY and CDR2 SMNVEV (reference sequence). V shed 5 bases and J 5 bases; nucleotides not matched to a gene: 6. CDR3 length equals 15 residues. The DNA for the CDR3 is TGTGCCAGCAGTATCCGACAGGGGGCCTATCAGCCCCAGCATTTT. This codes for CASSIRQGAYQPQHF.

This clonotype turned up a few times. The chain carries TRBV3-1 and TRBJ1-5, with D tentatively TRBD1 (5 bases). CDR3 length: 14 residues. Germline values: CDR1 LGHDT, CDR2 YNNKEL (reference sequence). V gave up 2 bases and J gave up 7 bases, with 12 bases separating them. DNA of the CDR3: TGTGCCAGCAGCCAATCGAGCGGGGGACAGCCCCAGCATTTT. Translating it yields CASSQSSGGQPQHF.

This clonotype has a single count. J is TRBJ1-1 and V is TRBV4-2, with a weak D call TRBD1 (5 bases). Trimming shortened V by 0 bases and J by 5 bases, and 13 bases separated the two germline ends. Germline V lookup: CDR1 LGHNA, CDR2 YNFKEQ. The CDR3 length is 15 residues. This chain's CDR3 is CASSQDRGAGTEAFF. In nucleotides, the CDR3 is TGTGCCAGCAGCCAAGATCGGGGCGCAGGGACTGAAGCTTTCTTT.

This clonotype has a handful of counts. The chain combines TRBV29-1 with TRBJ2-2, with 9 nucleotides matching TRBD2. The junction had 10 bases not matched to a gene; V was cut back by 3 bases and J by 2 bases. Germline CDR1 SQVTM, CDR2 ANQGSEA. The CDR3 consists of 17 residues. Here the CDR3 DNA reads TGCAGCGTTGAGGAGGTCAGCGGGGGGAAAAACACCGGGGAGCTGTTTTTT. Translation: CSVEEVSGGKNTGELFF.

The rearrangement joins TRBV30 to TRBJ1-1; D may be TRBD1 (5 bases). There are 13 residues in the CDR3. The germline V gene has CDR1 GTSNPN and CDR2 SVGIG (reference sequence). The V gene lost 4 bases and the J gene lost 11 bases, with 20 bases spanning the gap. Here the CDR3 DNA reads TGTGCCTGGAACCTCAACCGGGACCTCTGGGCTTTCTTT. This sequence encodes CAWNLNRDLWAFF.

V and J are TRBV7-2 and TRBJ2-7, with TRBD1 matching 8 bases. V gave up 3 bases and J gave up 4 bases; unmatched junction bases: 11. The CDR3 has 16 residues. The germline V gene has CDR1 SGHTA and CDR2 FQGNSA. CDR3 region: CASSFEVGQGSYEQYF. In DNA, the CDR3 is TGTGCCAGCAGCTTCGAAGTCGGACAGGGAAGTTACGAGCAGTACTTC. Drawing the rest from reference TRBV7-2 and TRBJ2-7, the complete variable domain is GAGVSQSPSNKVTEKGKDVELRCDPISGHTALYWYRQSLGQGLEFLIYFQGNSAPDKSGLPSDRFSAERTGGSVSTLTIQRTQQEDSAVYLCASSFEVGQGSYEQYFGPGTRLTVT.

The chain couples TRBV7-8 to TRBJ1-5, with D possibly matching TRBD1 (5 bases). Trimming shortened V by 5 bases and J by 3 bases, and 14 bases separated the two germline ends. The CDR3 extends over 15 amino acids. Germline CDR1 and CDR2: SGHVS and FQNEAQ. The DNA of the CDR3 is TGTGCCAGCAGCCCCTCGGGCAGGGTCAATCAGCCCCAGCATTTT. Its translation is CASSPSGRVNQPQHF.